The next 29 T cell receptor beta chains were all read from a single sample in a study. The sorted Tregs were CD4+CD25+CD127-/low cells. TCRdb used MiXCR to reprocess the 5' RACE reads, holding one entry per CDR3 protein. The sample has fewer than 55,000 distinct CDR3 sequences, around 23% seen once. Specimen: Tregs sorted from a lymph node. The source of these receptors is a female donor with breast cancer.

This clonotype was seen a few times. The chain carries TRBV29-1 and TRBJ2-1, with 13 bases aligning to TRBD2. Per germline, CDR1 SQVTM and CDR2 ANQGSEA. V trimming: 4 bases; J trimming: 3 bases; junction bases outside the gene matches: 3. The CDR3 covers 15 residues. The DNA for the CDR3 is TGCAGCGTTGCCGGGACTAGCGGGAACTACAATGAGCAGTTCTTC. Its protein is CSVAGTSGNYNEQFF.

This clonotype was seen only a few times. The chain uses TRBV27 and TRBJ2-2; 10 nucleotides align to TRBD2. Trimming took 6 bases from V and 4 from J; bases not matched to a gene: 8. The CDR3 has 16 residues. Germline V gene lookup returns CDR1 MNHEY and CDR2 SMNVEV (reference sequence). The CDR3 spells CASSLLAGTFTGELFF. CDR3 in DNA: TGTGCCAGCAGCCTACTAGCGGGAACTTTCACCGGGGAGCTGTTTTTT.

This clonotype has more than one count but fewer than ten. This rearrangement joins TRBV28 to TRBJ1-5; tentative D call: TRBD1 (6 bases). The CDR3 runs 17 residues. V was cut by 3 bases and J by 5 bases, with 20 bases left in between. Germline CDR1 MDHEN, CDR2 SYDVKM. CDR3 DNA sequence: TGTGCCAGCAGTTTTCCCTGGAGGACAGATGGTCATCAGCCCCAGCATTTT. It codes for CASSFPWRTDGHQPQHF.

As to this clonotype: With a much larger clone just one base away, this may be a read error. V gene TRBV27 combines with J gene TRBJ2-3, with 9 bases lining up with TRBD2. Germline V CDR1 and CDR2: MNHEY, SMNVEV (reference sequence). The V gene end was trimmed by 5 bases and the J gene end by 6 bases; junction bases not matched to a gene: 9. The CDR3 contains 15 residues. The chain's CDR3 is CASSVLGLAGDTQYF. For the CDR3, the DNA is TGTGCCAGCAGTGTATTGGGACTAGCTGGGGATACGCAGTATTTT.

V usage is TRBV24-1 and J usage is TRBJ2-1; TRBD2 agrees at 12 bases. The CDR3 sequence is 15 residues long. J gave up 6 bases and V 10 bases, and 9 bases lay outside the gene matches. Per germline, CDR1 KGHDR and CDR2 SFDVKD. The CDR3 reads CATQGGLAGFNEQFF. The DNA of the CDR3 is TGTGCCACTCAAGGGGGACTAGCGGGCTTCAATGAGCAGTTCTTC.

This clonotype has a count of ten or more. Here the CDR3 DNA reads TGCGCCAGCAGCCTGAATACTCGCGCGGGAGGAAACTACAATGAGCAGTTCTTC. Residues: CASSLNTRAGGNYNEQFF. This chain connects TRBV4-1 to TRBJ2-1; 8 nucleotides line up with TRBD2. The V segment lost 4 bases and the J segment 3 bases; nucleotides outside the gene matches: 14. The CDR3 runs to 18 residues. CDR1 MGHRA and CDR2 YSYEKL come from the germline V gene.

This clonotype was seen more than once but under ten times. This chain uses TRBV12-3 or TRBV12-4 with TRBJ2-7; D not certain. This CDR3 contains 11 residues. V was pared by 6 bases and J by 5 bases, with 8 bases between. For the CDR3, the DNA is TGTGCCAGCAGCCACCTAAACGAGCAGTACTTC. Protein sequence: CASSHLNEQYF.

This clonotype has more than one count but fewer than ten. The V gene is TRBV4-1, the J gene TRBJ2-3; unclear D gene. Germline-derived CDR1 and CDR2 are MGHRA and YSYEKL. The CDR3 sequence is 17 residues long. Deletions cut 2 bases from V and 4 bases from J, with 19 bases between. The CDR3 protein is CASSQIDMGLRSDTQYF. The DNA of the CDR3 is TGCGCCAGCAGCCAAATTGACATGGGCCTAAGGTCAGATACGCAGTATTTT.

This clonotype occurred many times. This chain connects TRBV20-1 to TRBJ2-1, with D possibly matching TRBD1 (5 bases). The CDR3 spans 11 residues. Germline CDR1 is DFQATT and CDR2 is SNEGSKA (reference sequence). V was clipped by 6 bases and J by 10 bases, with 13 bases between them. CDR3 loop: CSAEQEGEQFF. The CDR3 nucleotides are TGCAGTGCCGAACAGGAAGGGGAGCAGTTCTTC.

With respect to this clonotype: This sequence may be a read error, since a much larger clone differs from it by one base. The V gene is TRBV12-3 or TRBV12-4, the J gene TRBJ2-2; D possibly corresponds to TRBD2 (6 bases). The CDR3 consists of 16 residues. CDR3 sequence reads: CASSSLGQSNTGGLFF. For the CDR3, the DNA is TGTGCCAGCAGCTCTCTTGGGCAGTCGAACACCGGGGGGCTGTTTTTT.

This clonotype has a single count. The chain joins TRBV7-9 to TRBJ2-1; 9 bases are shared with TRBD2. This CDR3 comprises 20 residues. Germline CDR1 and CDR2: SEHNR and FQNEAQ (reference sequence). V lost 5 bases and J lost 6; bases outside the gene matches: 23. CDR3 residues: CASSPPVLAGPSRGSNEQFF. The CDR3 bases are TGTGCCAGCAGCCCCCCAGTGCTAGCGGGGCCCTCCCGAGGGTCCAATGAGCAGTTCTTC.

This clonotype was observed at least ten times. The J gene is TRBJ2-7, the V gene TRBV7-9; TRBD2 is a possible D gene (6 bases). Trimming left V 5 bases short and J 2 bases short, with 16 bases between. This CDR3 has 15 residues. The germline V gene has CDR1 SEHNR and CDR2 FQNEAQ (reference sequence). DNA for the CDR3: TGTGCCAGCAGCCACCCCGGGACTTATCCCTACGAGCAGTACTTC. Translated: CASSHPGTYPYEQYF.

CDR3 coding DNA: TGTGCCAGTAGTATCGGATTCCGGGGCTACACCTTC. It specifies CASSIGFRGYTF. This chain connects TRBV19 to TRBJ1-2; D uncertain. Germline CDR1 reads LNHDA; CDR2 reads SQIVND (reference sequence). V shed 3 bases and J shed 8 bases, with 10 bases lying between them. CDR3 size: 12 residues.

This clonotype was detected a few times. The chain links TRBV4-2 to TRBJ2-5, with D perhaps matching TRBD2 (5 bases). Germline CDR1 is LGHNA and CDR2 is YNFKEQ. The ends were cut back, 2 bases at V and 6 bases at J, with 16 bases in the middle. This CDR3 is 15 amino acids long. The CDR3 protein is CASSQIGGTFQTQYF. CDR3 nucleotides: TGTGCCAGCAGCCAAATAGGAGGCACTTTCCAGACCCAGTACTTC.

This clonotype was found many times. The chain links TRBV7-9 to TRBJ1-2; TRBD1 is a possible D gene (5 bases). Germline loops: CDR1 SEHNR, CDR2 FQNEAQ (reference sequence). V dropped 6 bases and J dropped 6 bases, with 20 bases sitting between them. The CDR3 is 15 residues long. The CDR3 loop reads CASSRDGSSENGYTF. DNA for the CDR3: TGTGCCAGCAGTCGGGACGGATCCTCGGAGAATGGCTACACCTTC.

This clonotype was detected a few times. This chain connects TRBV12-3 or TRBV12-4 to TRBJ2-5, with D perhaps matching TRBD2 (6 bases). V was cut by 0 bases and J by 5 bases, with 19 bases left in between. CDR3 size: 17 residues. The DNA for the CDR3 is TGTGCCAGCAGTTTAGCGGAGGAGCGGGTTGTCGGTGAGACCCAGTACTTC. Its protein is CASSLAEERVVGETQYF.

Of note for this clonotype: This clone may be a read error of a much larger clone one base away. V is TRBV6-6 and J is TRBJ1-3; D perhaps matches TRBD1 (5 bases). This CDR3 has 19 amino acids. The germline V gene has CDR1 MNHNY and CDR2 SVGAGI (reference sequence). Between the trimmed V and J ends, which lost 10 bases and 0 bases, there was a span of 28 bases. CDR3 sequence reads: CANHAALVGARTSGNTIYF. The CDR3 DNA reads TGTGCCAACCACGCAGCTTTAGTAGGGGCACGGACCTCTGGAAACACCATATATTTT.

The table lists this clonotype with a few counts. This chain uses TRBV5-1 with TRBJ1-1, with D perhaps matching TRBD1 (5 bases). CDR1 and CDR2 (germline): SGHRS, YFSETQ. V lost 8 bases and J lost 0, with 11 bases in between. There are 13 residues in the CDR3. The CDR3 DNA is TGCGCCAGTAATACAGGATTGAACACTGAAGCTTTCTTT. Translation gives CASNTGLNTEAFF.

This clonotype has at least ten counts. The genes are TRBV5-1 and TRBJ2-7; 9 bases are a match to TRBD2. This CDR3 is 13 amino acids long. Germline-derived CDR1 and CDR2 are SGHRS and YFSETQ. Trimming at V came to 10 bases and at J to 1 base, leaving 6 bases not matched to a gene. CDR3 in amino acids: CAGETSGSYEQYF. The DNA of the CDR3 is TGCGCCGGAGAGACTAGCGGTTCCTACGAGCAGTACTTC.

Many counts were recorded for this clonotype. The chain joins TRBV10-3 to TRBJ2-1; TRBD2 aligns across 9 bases. Unmatched junction bases numbered 4, after V lost 2 bases and J lost 8 bases. This CDR3 comprises 14 residues. Germline V gene lookup returns CDR1 ENHRY and CDR2 SYGVKD. The CDR3 loop is CAISEAGGPDEQFF. Here the CDR3 DNA reads TGTGCCATCAGTGAGGCGGGAGGGCCGGATGAGCAGTTCTTC.

The chain links TRBV25-1 to TRBJ2-7; perhaps TRBD2 as D (6 bases). Trimming cost V 4 bases and J 7 bases, with 14 bases left between them. The germline V gene has CDR1 MGHDK and CDR2 SYGVNS. The CDR3 is 13 amino acids. This CDR3 reads CASSVPGVREQYF. In DNA form, the CDR3 reads TGTGCCAGCAGTGTACCGGGGGTGAGGGAGCAGTACTTC.

This clonotype was picked up many times. The rearrangement links TRBV4-2 to TRBJ2-7; 9 bases align to TRBD1. The CDR3 loop spans 14 amino acids. V dropped 4 bases and J dropped 6; count of bases not matched to a gene: 7. Germline-derived CDR1 and CDR2 are LGHNA and YNFKEQ. DNA for the CDR3: TGTGCCAGCAGCCGCGGGACAGGGAGAATCGAGCAGTACTTC. The encoded protein is CASSRGTGRIEQYF.

This clonotype was seen many times. J is TRBJ1-1 and V is TRBV6-5; 7 bases are a match to TRBD1. CDR1 is MNHEY and CDR2 is SVGAGI in the germline V gene. The CDR3 runs to 14 residues. The V gene end was trimmed by 3 bases and the J gene end by 2 bases; junction bases not matched to a gene: 3. As DNA, the CDR3 is TGTGCCAGCAGTTATGACAGGGTTAACACTGAAGCTTTCTTT. Amino acids: CASSYDRVNTEAFF.

The chain recombines TRBV6-1 with TRBJ2-7, with unresolved D. V lost 3 bases and J 6 bases, leaving 9 bases between the germline ends. Germline CDR1 is MNHNS and CDR2 is SASEGT. This CDR3 is built from 12 residues. DNA for the CDR3: TGTGCCAGCAGTGACCTGCTCGTCGAGCAGTACTTC. As protein: CASSDLLVEQYF.

About this clonotype: Compared with germline, one end of the junction differs, possibly owing to a read error. This chain links TRBV5-6 with TRBJ1-6; D uncertain. The CDR3 has 15 residues. Germline CDR1 is SGHDT and CDR2 is YYEEEE. CDR3 DNA sequence: TGTGCCGGCAGCATGGAAAGCTCCTATAATTCACCCCTCCACTTT. Translated: CAGSMESSYNSPLHF.

This clonotype showed up just a few times. The rearrangement joins TRBV20-1 to TRBJ2-3; 15 nucleotides match TRBD2. Germline CDR1 reads DFQATT; CDR2 reads SNEGSKA (reference sequence). The CDR3 extends over 19 amino acids. The CDR3 sequence: CSRLSPGLAGGLSTDTQYF. The CDR3 DNA reads TGCAGCCGCCTTTCCCCGGGACTAGCGGGAGGTCTCAGCACAGATACGCAGTATTTT.

This clonotype is categorized as medium-sized. The chain recombines TRBV7-2 with TRBJ1-1, with a tentative D call TRBD1 (6 bases). The V and J ends lost 6 bases and 0 bases respectively, with 14 bases between them. Germline V gene sequence: CDR1 SGHTA, CDR2 FQGNSA. The CDR3 contains 15 residues. The chain's CDR3 is CASRIAGDLNTEAFF. The CDR3 DNA follows: TGTGCCAGCAGGATAGCAGGGGATCTGAACACTGAAGCTTTCTTT.

CDR3 protein: CASSIWGRLSNQPQHF. In DNA, the CDR3 is TGTGCCAGTAGTATCTGGGGCCGCCTAAGCAATCAGCCCCAGCATTTT. The chain carries TRBV19 and TRBJ1-5; possible D gene TRBD1, 5 bases. The germline V gene encodes CDR1 LNHDA and CDR2 SQIVND (reference sequence). The CDR3 has 16 residues. V gave up 3 bases and J gave up 1 base, with 13 bases separating them. The whole variable domain, remainder taken from reference TRBV19 and TRBJ1-5, is DGGITQSPKYLFRKEGQNVTLSCEQNLNHDAMYWYRQDPGQGLRLIYYSQIVNDFQKGDIAEGYSVSREKKESFPLTVTSAQKNPTAFYLCASSIWGRLSNQPQHFGDGTRLSIL.

The chain's CDR3 is CASSETTGPLEAFF. The CDR3, as DNA: TGCGCCAGCAGCGAGACGACAGGGCCGCTTGAAGCTTTCTTT. The V and J genes are TRBV5-1 and TRBJ1-1; TRBD1 matches 7 bases. The CDR3 covers 14 residues. V was pared by 4 bases and J by 7 bases, with 10 bases of the junction left unmatched. Germline CDR1 is SGHRS and CDR2 is YFSETQ.